Described below is a single TCR beta chain sequence and its context. The CDR3 is 15 residues long. J gave up 10 bases and V 0 bases, and 9 bases lay outside the gene matches. Germline CDR1 reads LGHDT; CDR2 reads YNNKEL (reference sequence). This entry belongs to a study of blood T cell repertoires in COVID-19. Authors' analysis steps: Using reference gene primer amplification, nucleated cell counts were estimated. The table came from immunoSEQ multiplex PCR; TCRdb's copy has only in-frame clones and leaves some out. V, J and clone size derive from that table, while D and trimming were established from the DNA sequence. The profile shows 300,000 or so clones, roughly nine tenths of them singletons.

The sequence came from a woman in her 30s with COVID-19, enrolled during active disease. The sample consisted of peripheral blood. The gene calls are TRBV3-1 (or the pseudogene TRBV3-2) and TRBJ2-1; 7 bases match TRBD2. CDR3 residues: CASSQDWQTSREQFF. The CDR3 DNA is TGTGCCAGCAGCCAAGATTGGCAGACTAGCAGGGAGCAGTTCTTC.